A single count supports the clone carrying this T cell receptor beta chain. Its antigen remains unidentified. The data are from a study of shared clonotypes between healthy human individuals. Points from the study as a whole: The expectation was that sequencing depth would affect clonotype sharing among donors.

Generated by immunoSEQ multiplex PCR, the TCRdb table keeps only in-frame clones and is missing some. The profile shows about 480,000 clones, approximately 85% of them singletons. The clonotype originates from a woman aged 40 to 50 in good health. Some clones in this sample may be carry-over from other donors' samples. The sequenced sample was PBMCs.

The CDR3 region is CASSPRHAGGRREQYF. The CDR3 region has the DNA TGCGCCAGCAGCCCACGACACGCGGGGGGGAGAAGAGAGCAGTACTTC. The genes are TRBV4-1 and TRBJ2-7, with 9 nucleotides matching TRBD2. V dropped 4 bases and J dropped 7; count of bases not matched to a gene: 14. The CDR3 is made up of 16 amino acids. The V gene's germline CDR1 is MGHRA and CDR2 YSYEKL.